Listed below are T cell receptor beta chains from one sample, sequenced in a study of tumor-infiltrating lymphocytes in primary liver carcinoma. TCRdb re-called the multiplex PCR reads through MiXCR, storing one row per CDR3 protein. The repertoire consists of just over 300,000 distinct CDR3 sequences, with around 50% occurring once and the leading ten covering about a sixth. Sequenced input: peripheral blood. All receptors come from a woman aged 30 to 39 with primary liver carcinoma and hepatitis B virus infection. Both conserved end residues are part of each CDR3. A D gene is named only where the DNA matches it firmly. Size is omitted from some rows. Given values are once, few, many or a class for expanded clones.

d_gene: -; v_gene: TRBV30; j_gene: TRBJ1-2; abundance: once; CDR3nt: TGTGCCTGGAGTGAGAACTATGGCTACACCTTC; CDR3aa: CAWSENYGYTF
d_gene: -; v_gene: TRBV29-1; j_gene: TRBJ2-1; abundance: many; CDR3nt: TGCAGCGTTCCGGGTTTGGGAACCTCCTACAATGAGCAGTTCTTC; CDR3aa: CSVPGLGTSYNEQFF
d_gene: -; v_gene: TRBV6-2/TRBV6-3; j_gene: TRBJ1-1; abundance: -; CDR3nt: TGTGCCAGCAGAAGATCCGATATATGGAGGGGCACTGAAGCTTTCTTT; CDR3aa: CASRRSDIWRGTEAFF
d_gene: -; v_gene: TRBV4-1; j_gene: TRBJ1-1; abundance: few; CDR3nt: TGCGCCAGCAAGAGGGACGCGAACACTGAAGCTTTCTTT; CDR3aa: CASKRDANTEAFF
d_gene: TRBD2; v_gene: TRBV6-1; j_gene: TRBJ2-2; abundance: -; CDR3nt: TGTGCCAGCAGCCACCGAGTAGCGGGAGGACCGAACACCGGGGAGCTGTTTTTT; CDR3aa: CASSHRVAGGPNTGELFF
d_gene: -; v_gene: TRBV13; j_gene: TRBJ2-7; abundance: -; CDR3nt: TGTGCCAGCAGCTCAAACGGGGACTCCGAGCAGTACTTC; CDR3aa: CASSSNGDSEQYF
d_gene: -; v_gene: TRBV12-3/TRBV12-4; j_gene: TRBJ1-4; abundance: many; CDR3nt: TGTGCCAGCAGTTTAATGGGTTCGGGACAACTAGCCCCTGAAAAACTGTTTTTT; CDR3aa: CASSLMGSGQLAPEKLFF
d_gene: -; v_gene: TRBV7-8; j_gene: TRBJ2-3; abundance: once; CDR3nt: TGTGCCAGCAGCTACACTAGCACAGATATGCAGTATTTT; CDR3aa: CASSYTSTDMQYF
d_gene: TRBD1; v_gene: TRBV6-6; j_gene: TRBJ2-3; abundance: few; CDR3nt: TGTGCCAGCAGTTGGGACAGGGCAGATACGCAGTATTTT; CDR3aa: CASSWDRADTQYF
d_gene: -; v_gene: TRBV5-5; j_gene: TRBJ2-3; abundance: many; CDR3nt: TGTGCCAGCAGCTTGAGTGTTGGTGGGCCCCTTTCAGATACGCAGTATTTT; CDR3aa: CASSLSVGGPLSDTQYF
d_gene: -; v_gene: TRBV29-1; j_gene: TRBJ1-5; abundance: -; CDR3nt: TGCAGCATAGGGGAGGATACGCAGCATTTT; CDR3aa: CSIGEDTQHF
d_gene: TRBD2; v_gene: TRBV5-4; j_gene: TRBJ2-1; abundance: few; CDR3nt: TGTGCCAGCAAACCAGGACTAGCGGGCTTGGATGAGCAGTTCTTC; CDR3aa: CASKPGLAGLDEQFF
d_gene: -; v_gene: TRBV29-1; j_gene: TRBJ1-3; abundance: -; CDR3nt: TGCAGGGTTGAAGATATGACTCTTTACTCTGGAAACACCATATATTTT; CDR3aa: CRVEDMTLYSGNTIYF
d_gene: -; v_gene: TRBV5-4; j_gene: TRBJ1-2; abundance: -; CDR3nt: TGTGCCAGCAGCTTCCAAGGAATGGGAGGCTACACCTTC; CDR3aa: CASSFQGMGGYTF
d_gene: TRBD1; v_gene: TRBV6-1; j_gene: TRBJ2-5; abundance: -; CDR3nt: TGTGCCAGCAGTGAGTACGTCCCCGGACAGGGTCGTGAGACCCAGTACTTC; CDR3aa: CASSEYVPGQGRETQYF
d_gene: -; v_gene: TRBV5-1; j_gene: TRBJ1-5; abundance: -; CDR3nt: TGCGGCAGCAGCACGTTGACGGATTTT; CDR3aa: CGSSTLTDF
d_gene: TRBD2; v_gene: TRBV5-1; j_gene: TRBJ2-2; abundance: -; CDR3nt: TGCGCCAGCAGCCTGGGACTAGTAGACACCGGGGATCTGTTTTTT; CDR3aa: CASSLGLVDTGDLFF
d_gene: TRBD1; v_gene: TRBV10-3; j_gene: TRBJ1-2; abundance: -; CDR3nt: TGTGCCATCAGTGACCCGGGGCAGGGGGCAGCTGACTATGGCTACACCTTC; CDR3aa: CAISDPGQGAADYGYTF
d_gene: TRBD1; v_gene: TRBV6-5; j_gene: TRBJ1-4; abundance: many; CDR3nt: TGTGCCAGCAGTCTACTGGGGACAGGGACTAATGAAAAACTGTTTTTT; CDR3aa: CASSLLGTGTNEKLFF
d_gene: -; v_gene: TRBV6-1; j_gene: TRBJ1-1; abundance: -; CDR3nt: TGTGGCAGCAGTGAATACGGTAGGACCGCTGAAGCTTTCTTT; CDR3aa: CGSSEYGRTAEAFF
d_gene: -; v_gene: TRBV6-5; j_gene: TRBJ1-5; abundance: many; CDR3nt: TGTGCCAGCAGCCCCGCTATTTCTAATCAGCCCCAGCATTTT; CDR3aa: CASSPAISNQPQHF
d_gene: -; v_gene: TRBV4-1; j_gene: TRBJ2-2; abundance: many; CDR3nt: TGCGCCAGCAGCCAAGCCGGGGGCAAGGCCGGGGAGCTGTTTTTT; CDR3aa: CASSQAGGKAGELFF
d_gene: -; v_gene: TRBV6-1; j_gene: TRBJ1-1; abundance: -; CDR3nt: TGTGCCAGCAGCGACAACGTTAACACAGAAACTTTCTTT; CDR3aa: CASSDNVNTETFF
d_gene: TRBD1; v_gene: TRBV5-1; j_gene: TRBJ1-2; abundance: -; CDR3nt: TGCACCAGCAACTCCCGAGGGACAGGGACCTATGGCTACACCTTC; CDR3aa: CTSNSRGTGTYGYTF
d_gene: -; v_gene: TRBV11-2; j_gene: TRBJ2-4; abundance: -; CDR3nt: TGTGCCAGCACTCTGGATAAGGGGGTTAATATTCAGTACTTC; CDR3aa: CASTLDKGVNIQYF